A single sample gave rise to the 4 T cell receptor beta chains below, sequenced in a study of blood T cell repertoires in COVID-19. Assay: immunoSEQ multiplex PCR; the TCRdb copy retains only in-frame clones and omits some. The sample carries hundreds of thousands of clones, approximately 92% recorded once. Sequencing was performed on PBMCs or T cells enriched from blood (not recorded which). Receptors were obtained from a woman aged 18-35 years who had recovered from COVID-19.

The V call is TRBV27, the J call TRBJ2-1; tentative D call: TRBD2 (5 bases). The CDR3 runs to 17 residues. V shed 2 bases and J shed 0 bases, with 14 bases lying between them. Germline lookup yields CDR1 MNHEY and CDR2 SMNVEV (reference sequence). The CDR3 bases are TGTGCCAGCAGTTTAGGAGGCACTTTTAGCTCCTACAATGAGCAGTTCTTC. Translation gives CASSLGGTFSSYNEQFF.

The V gene is TRBV19, the J gene TRBJ1-2; D remains unclear. CDR1 LNHDA and CDR2 SQIVND come from the germline V gene (reference sequence). The CDR3 is 14 residues long. Trimming removed 2 bases from V and 7 bases from J, with 14 bases in between. The CDR3 DNA reads TGTGCCAGTAGTATACGGGATAGCTATACTGGCTACACCTTC. Protein sequence: CASSIRDSYTGYTF. Looking up the rest from reference TRBV19 and TRBJ1-2 gives the full variable domain: DGGITQSPKYLFRKEGQNVTLSCEQNLNHDAMYWYRQDPGQGLRLIYYSQIVNDFQKGDIAEGYSVSREKKESFPLTVTSAQKNPTAFYLCASSIRDSYTGYTFGSGTRLTVV.

The chain links TRBV6-5 to TRBJ2-7, with TRBD1 matching over 7 bases. With 0 bases clipped from V and 4 bases from J, the junction kept 6 bases outside the gene matches. The length of the CDR3 is 15 residues. CDR1 and CDR2 from the germline V gene are MNHEY and SVGAGI. The CDR3 reads CASSYSRGGYYEQYF. The CDR3 region has the DNA TGTGCCAGCAGTTACTCAAGAGGGGGCTATTACGAGCAGTACTTC.

The chain combines TRBV28 with TRBJ2-3; a weak D match, TRBD1 (6 bases). Between the trimmed V and J ends, which lost 2 bases and 5 bases, there was a span of 11 bases. Germline values: CDR1 MDHEN, CDR2 SYDVKM. This CDR3 is 14 amino acids long. The CDR3, as DNA: TGTGCCAGCAGTTTACTCCAGGGGAGAGATACGCAGTATTTT. It translates to CASSLLQGRDTQYF.